This T cell receptor beta chain came from a study of breast tumors, draining lymph nodes, adjacent tissues (dated by TCRdb to 2016 to 2017). In the study overall: TCR beta repertoires were compared across tumor, adjacent nontumor tissue and axillary lymph nodes obtained from breast cancer patients. The study aimed to assess the relationships and possible T-cell exchange between tumor, surrounding tissue and draining lymph node repertoires in human breast cancer. Here is what the overall study found, with its caveats: Tumor and nontumor tissue repertoires were found to be significantly more similar in luminal-like than in basal-like breast cancer. Tumor T-cell repertoires showed less diversity than lymph node repertoires and more diversity than nontumor tissue repertoires, and tumor T-cell repertoires showed preferential V and J gene usage. The conclusion that tumor T cells originate in lymph nodes was presented as consistent with a hypothesis rather than as directly demonstrated. The data were judged consistent with most tumor T cells deriving from the lymph node and then expanding within tumor tissue.

CDR1 GTSNPN and CDR2 SVGIG are derived from the germline V gene (reference sequence). From the cysteine through the phenylalanine, the CDR3 covers 14 amino acids. CDR3 DNA only is kept here, 42 bases in frame from base 1. The V end loses 5 bases and the J end loses 8 bases, and a stretch of 16 bases separates them. This clonotype appeared many times. Its target antigen remains unknown. Qualities for individual bases were not recorded, and no much larger clone is one base off. The lymph node samples were taken from the axillary draining lymph nodes of breast cancer patients. The reads were generated on an Illumina HiSeq 2000. Multiplex PCR amplification was used to build the TCR beta chain libraries. High-throughput sequencing was used to analyze the amplified TCR beta chain products. The raw public reads went through TCRdb reprocessing: fastp at Q25, MiXCR clone calling, in-frame beta chains kept. A single entry per CDR3 protein holds the most common genes and DNA from its merged rows. Across this sample there are about 230,000 distinct CDR3 sequences, with approximately 31% seen only once. The top ten constitute about 1.4% of the sample.

This chain is built from TRBV30 and TRBJ1-6; TRBD1 is perhaps the D gene, given 5 matching bases. The TCR comes from a female donor with breast cancer. Some clones in this sample may be carry-over from other donors' samples. Sequencing was carried out using axillary lymph node tissue. The encoded CDR3 is CAWGGDVDYSPLHF. The bases are TGTGCCTGGGGAGGGGACGTAGACTATTCACCCCTCCACTTT.